Listed here is a single T cell receptor beta chain. The CDR3 consists of 16 residues. This sample was taken from a study of T-cell memory formation after mild COVID-19. TCRdb redid the calling of the 5' RACE reads with MiXCR, one entry per CDR3 protein. Among 500,000 to 650,000 distinct CDR3 sequences listed, roughly 20% were seen once. The V call is TRBV21-1, the J call TRBJ2-5; the D segment call TRBD2 is taken from the table without a DNA check. TRBV21-1 corresponds to a pseudogene. The sequence came from an adult woman who had mild COVID-19 (a few samples of this study predate the infection). Cell type and time point are not known. Sequences were obtained from PBMCs or a T cell subset sorted from them (not recorded which). CDR3 loop: CASSKARAGGIETQYF. CDR3 nucleotides: TGTGCCAGCAGCAAAGCCAGGGCCGGGGGAATCGAGACCCAGTACTTC.